Below, one TCR beta chain is given with its context. Its antigen is not known. This was the immunoSEQ v3 assay. Libraries were prepared by immunoSEQ multiplex PCR; TCRdb keeps only in-frame clonotypes and omits some of them. The sample has about 59,000 clones; approximately 78% are singletons. This record comes from a study of TIL therapy for anti-PD-1-resistant metastatic lung cancer. The wider study: Patients had a median age of around 56 years (range roughly 35-85). Findings and caveats of the study: The baseline peripheral repertoire was partially replaced by infused TIL clonotypes that later decayed.

The time point: pre-treatment sample, taken before nivolumab and TIL therapy. Patients were adults with stage 4 NSCLC. Germline values: CDR1 SGHRS, CDR2 YFSETQ. The CDR3 contains 13 residues. Trimming removed 5 bases from V and 2 bases from J, with 8 bases in between. The sequence was obtained from a person aged 25-85 years with non-small cell lung cancer. The sequencing used blood, collected at baseline. The gene calls are TRBV5-1 and TRBJ1-3; no definite D call. The CDR3 is CASRRETGNTIYF. The CDR3 nucleotides are TGCGCCAGCAGGAGGGAAACTGGAAACACCATATATTTT.